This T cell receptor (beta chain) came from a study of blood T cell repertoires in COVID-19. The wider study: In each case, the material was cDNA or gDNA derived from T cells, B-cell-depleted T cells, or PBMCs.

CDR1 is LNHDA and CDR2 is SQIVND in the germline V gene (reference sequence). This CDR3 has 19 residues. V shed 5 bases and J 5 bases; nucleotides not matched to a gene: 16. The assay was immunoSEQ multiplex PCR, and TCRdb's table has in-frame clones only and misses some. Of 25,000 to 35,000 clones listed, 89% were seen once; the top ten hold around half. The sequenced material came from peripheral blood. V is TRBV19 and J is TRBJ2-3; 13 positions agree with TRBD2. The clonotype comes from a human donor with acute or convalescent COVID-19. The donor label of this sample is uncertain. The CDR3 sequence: CASSSDAYELAGGRDTQYF. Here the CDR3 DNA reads TGTGCCAGTAGTTCGGACGCCTACGAACTAGCGGGAGGGCGAGATACGCAGTATTTT. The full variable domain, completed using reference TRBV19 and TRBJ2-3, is DGGITQSPKYLFRKEGQNVTLSCEQNLNHDAMYWYRQDPGQGLRLIYYSQIVNDFQKGDIAEGYSVSREKKESFPLTVTSAQKNPTAFYLCASSSDAYELAGGRDTQYFGPGTRLTVL.